This T cell receptor (beta chain) came from a study of regulatory T cells in long-lasting Graves disease. About the study: Persistent cases were those of Graves' disease that involved over 5 years of antithyroid drugs with positive TSH receptor antibodies.

Time point described: persistent/refractory GD, antithyroid drugs over 5 years with positive TRAb. From RNA extracted from PBMCs, the TCR library was made. Graves' disease was diagnosed by American Thyroid Association guidelines. This clonotype was counted many times. HTBI primers from iRepertoire and Arm-PCR of CDR3 regions yielded the TCR beta libraries. TCRdb re-analysed the multiplex PCR reads in MiXCR, keeping a single row per CDR3 protein. The table has roughly 500,000 distinct CDR3 sequences, under 25% seen once. This TCR derives from a female donor with Graves disease. The starting material was peripheral blood mononuclear cells (PBMCs), obtained when the disease was refractory, from a patient treated with antithyroid drugs.

The DNA of the CDR3 is TGTGCCAGCAGACCTACCTGGGGCGCGAACACTGAAGCTTTCTTT. This codes for CASRPTWGANTEAFF. This sequence joins TRBV12-3 or TRBV12-4 and TRBJ1-1; D is perhaps TRBD1 (5 bases). CDR3 length: 15 amino acids. Trimming took 6 bases from V and 1 from J, leaving 15 bases between them.